The 13 T cell receptor beta chains given below trace back to one sample, sequenced in a study of blood T cells in healthy people across ages. Next came a second PCR, run for about 6 to 11 cycles, which used a sample-barcoded 5' primer along with a J-beta primer mix. TCRdb re-derived calls from the 5' RACE reads in MiXCR, one entry per CDR3 protein. The profile shows around 870,000 distinct CDR3 sequences, about 30% of them singletons. Sequences were obtained from blood. The receptors originated from a woman aged 80 or over in good health.

This clonotype was counted only a few times. The chain is built from TRBV4-2 and TRBJ1-4, with 9 nucleotides matching TRBD1. CDR3 size: 15 residues. Germline V lookup: CDR1 LGHNA, CDR2 YNFKEQ. V shed 4 bases and J 5 bases; nucleotides not matched to a gene: 5. The DNA of the CDR3 is TGTGCCAGCAGCCCAGTCGGGACAGGGAATGAAAAACTGTTTTTT. It encodes CASSPVGTGNEKLFF.

In this sample, this clonotype turned up a few times. The chain combines TRBV7-2 with TRBJ1-1; D gene unclear. The CDR3 covers 14 residues. From germline, CDR1 is SGHTA and CDR2 FQGNSA. Deletions cut 7 bases from V and 0 bases from J, with 12 bases between. For the CDR3, the DNA is TGTGCCAGCACCCTCGGGTCCTTGAACACTGAAGCTTTCTTT. It is translated as CASTLGSLNTEAFF.

The rearrangement links TRBV4-3 to TRBJ1-2, with no clear D. CDR3 length equals 16 residues. V dropped 4 bases and J dropped 6 bases, with 21 bases sitting between them. Per the germline V gene, CDR1 is LGHNA and CDR2 is YSLEER. CDR3 coding DNA: TGCGCCAGCAGCCGGAGAAGGGAAATTAAATACGATGGCTACACCTTC. Amino acids: CASSRRREIKYDGYTF.

This chain joins TRBV21-1 and TRBJ2-3; TRBD1, the table's D call, lacks a check against the DNA. TRBV21-1 is deemed a pseudogene. The CDR3 runs 16 residues. CDR3 loop: CASSKVGGPNTDTQYF. CDR3 nucleotide sequence: TGTGCCAGCAGCAAAGTTGGGGGGCCGAACACAGATACGCAGTATTTT.

About this clonotype: One base away lies a much larger clone, so this may be a sequencing read error. This chain connects TRBV6-5 to TRBJ2-1; 7 bases align to TRBD1. The length of the CDR3 is 15 residues. Germline values: CDR1 MNHEY, CDR2 SVGAGI. The trim removed 7 bases at V and 10 bases at J, leaving 16 bases unmatched. The CDR3 DNA is TGTGCCAGCACCGTTGCCAGGGGACAGAACTACGAGCAGTTCTTC. It codes for CASTVARGQNYEQFF.

At least ten counts were recorded for this clonotype. The chain recombines TRBV20-1 with TRBJ2-1; no clear D. The CDR3 runs 12 residues. From germline, CDR1 is DFQATT and CDR2 SNEGSKA (reference sequence). Trimming left V 1 base short and J 8 bases short, with 9 bases between. Written as DNA, the CDR3 is TGCAGTGCTAGAGGCAGGCTCGATGAGCAGTTCTTC. This codes for CSARGRLDEQFF.

This clonotype showed up many times. This chain uses TRBV12-3 or TRBV12-4 with TRBJ2-7; D is unresolved. This CDR3 has 13 amino acids. Trimming cost V 2 bases and J 4 bases, with 9 bases left between them. The CDR3: CASSLRQDYEQYF. CDR3 coding DNA: TGTGCCAGCAGTTTACGGCAAGATTACGAGCAGTACTTC.

This clonotype was found a few times. The genes are TRBV12-3 or TRBV12-4 and TRBJ2-1; 10 nucleotides line up with TRBD1. V dropped 4 bases and J dropped 14; count of bases not matched to a gene: 5. The CDR3 consists of 12 residues. CDR3 in DNA: TGTGCCAGCAGTTCCGCCGGGACAGGGGAGTTCTTC. Protein sequence: CASSSAGTGEFF.

J is TRBJ2-2 and V is TRBV3-1; unclear D gene. Germline CDR1 LGHDT, CDR2 YNNKEL (reference sequence). Trimming removed 1 base from V and 1 base from J, with 7 bases in between. This CDR3 comprises 15 residues. CDR3 nucleotide sequence: TGTGCCAGCAGCCAAGGAACACAGAACACCGGGGAGCTGTTTTTT. As protein: CASSQGTQNTGELFF.

This clonotype was seen at least ten times. The chain has TRBV7-9 and TRBJ2-7; TRBD1 matches at 7 bases. The CDR3 loop spans 11 amino acids. CDR1 is SEHNR, CDR2 FQNEAQ, per germline (reference sequence). CDR3 loop: CAAGDSYEQYF. Written as DNA, the CDR3 is TGTGCAGCCGGGGACAGCTACGAGCAGTACTTC.

This chain uses TRBV6-6 with TRBJ1-1; the D is unclear. This CDR3 contains 14 residues. Germline values: CDR1 MNHNY, CDR2 SVGAGI (reference sequence). Trimming took 6 bases from V and 0 from J, leaving 11 bases between them. This CDR3 reads CASSPLALNTEAFF. CDR3 sequence (DNA): TGTGCCAGCAGCCCCCTCGCGTTGAACACTGAAGCTTTCTTT.

The rearrangement uses TRBV15 and TRBJ1-2, with TRBD1 identical over 10 bases. Germline CDR1 reads LNHNV; CDR2 reads YYDKDF (reference sequence). This CDR3 contains 18 residues. J gave up 4 bases and V 1 base, and 12 bases lay outside the gene matches. CDR3 loop: CATSRGGDRGSTLYGYTF. CDR3 nucleotide sequence: TGTGCCACCAGCAGAGGGGGGGACAGGGGCTCCACTCTCTATGGCTACACCTTC.

The sample holds many counts of this clonotype. The V and J genes are TRBV6-5 and TRBJ1-6, with D perhaps TRBD1 (5 bases). The germline CDR1 and CDR2 sequences are MNHEY and SVGAGI. This CDR3 comprises 15 residues. V lost 0 bases to trimming and J lost 6 bases, with 9 bases between them. CDR3 nucleotides: TGTGCCAGCAGTTACTCTAGGGACCGTAATTCACCCCTCCACTTT. Residues: CASSYSRDRNSPLHF.